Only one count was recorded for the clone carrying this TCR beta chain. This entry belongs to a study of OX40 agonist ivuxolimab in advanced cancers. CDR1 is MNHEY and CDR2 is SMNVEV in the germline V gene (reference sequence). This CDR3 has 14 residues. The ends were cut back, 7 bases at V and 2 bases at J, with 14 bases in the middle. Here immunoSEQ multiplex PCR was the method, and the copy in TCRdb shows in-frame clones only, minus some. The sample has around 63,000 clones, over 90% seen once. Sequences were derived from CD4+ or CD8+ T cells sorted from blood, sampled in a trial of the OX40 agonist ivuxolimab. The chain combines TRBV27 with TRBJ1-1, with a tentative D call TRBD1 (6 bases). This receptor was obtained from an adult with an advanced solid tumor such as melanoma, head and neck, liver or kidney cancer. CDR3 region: CASTETGLNTEAFF. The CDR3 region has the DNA TGTGCCAGCACAGAGACAGGACTTAACACTGAAGCTTTCTTT.